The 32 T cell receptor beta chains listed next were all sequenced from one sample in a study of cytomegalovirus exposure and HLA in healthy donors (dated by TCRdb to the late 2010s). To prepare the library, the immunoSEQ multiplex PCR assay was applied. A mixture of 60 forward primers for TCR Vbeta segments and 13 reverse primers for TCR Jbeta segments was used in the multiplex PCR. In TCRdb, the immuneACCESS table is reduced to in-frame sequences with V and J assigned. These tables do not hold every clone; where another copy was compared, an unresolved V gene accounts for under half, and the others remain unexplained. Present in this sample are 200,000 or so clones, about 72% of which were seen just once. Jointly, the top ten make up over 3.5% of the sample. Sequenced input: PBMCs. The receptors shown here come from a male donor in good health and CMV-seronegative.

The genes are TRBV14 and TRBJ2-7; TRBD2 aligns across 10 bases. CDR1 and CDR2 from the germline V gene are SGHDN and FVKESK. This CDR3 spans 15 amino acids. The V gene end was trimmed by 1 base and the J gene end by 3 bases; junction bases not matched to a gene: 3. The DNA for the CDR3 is TGTGCCAGCAGCCAAGTCAGCGGGGGGGGCTACGAGCAGTACTTC. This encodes CASSQVSGGGYEQYF.

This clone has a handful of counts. CDR3 in amino acids: CASREQGYEKLFF. For the CDR3, the DNA is TGCGCCAGCAGGGAACAGGGATACGAAAAACTGTTTTTT. The chain couples TRBV5-1 to TRBJ1-4, with D possibly TRBD1 on 6 matching bases. CDR1 SGHRS and CDR2 YFSETQ come from the germline V gene. This CDR3 is 13 amino acids long. V was pared by 5 bases and J by 8 bases, with 13 bases between.

The chain's CDR3 is CASSSRTGGSAEAFF. Here the CDR3 DNA reads TGTGCCAGCAGTTCCAGGACAGGGGGCTCAGCTGAAGCTTTCTTT. This rearrangement joins TRBV6-5 to TRBJ1-1; 11 bases agree with TRBD1. The V gene end was trimmed by 4 bases and the J gene end by 6 bases; junction bases not matched to a gene: 7. From germline, CDR1 is MNHEY and CDR2 SVGAGI. The CDR3 consists of 15 residues.

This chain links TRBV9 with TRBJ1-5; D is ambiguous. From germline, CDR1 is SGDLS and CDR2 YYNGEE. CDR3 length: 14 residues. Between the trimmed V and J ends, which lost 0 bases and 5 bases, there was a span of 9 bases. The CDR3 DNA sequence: TGTGCCAGCAGCGTAGGCCGAGAAGATCAGCCCCAGCATTTT. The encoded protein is CASSVGREDQPQHF.

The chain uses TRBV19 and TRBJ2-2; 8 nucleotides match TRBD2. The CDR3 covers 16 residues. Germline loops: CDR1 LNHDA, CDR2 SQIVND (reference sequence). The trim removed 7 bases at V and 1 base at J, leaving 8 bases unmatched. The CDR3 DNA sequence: TGTGCCAGTAACCTAATAGCGGGACAGAACACCGGGGAGCTGTTTTTT. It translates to CASNLIAGQNTGELFF.

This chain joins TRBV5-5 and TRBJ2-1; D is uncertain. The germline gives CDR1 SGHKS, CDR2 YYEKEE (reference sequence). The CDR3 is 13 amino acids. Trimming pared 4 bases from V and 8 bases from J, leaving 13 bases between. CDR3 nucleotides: TGTGCCAGCAGCACTCCTAGAGCAGATGAGCAGTTCTTC. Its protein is CASSTPRADEQFF.

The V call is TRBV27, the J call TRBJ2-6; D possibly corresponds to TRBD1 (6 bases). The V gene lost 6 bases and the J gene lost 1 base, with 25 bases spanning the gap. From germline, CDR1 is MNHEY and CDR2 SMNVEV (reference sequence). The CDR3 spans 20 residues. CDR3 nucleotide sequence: TGTGCCAGCAGACTCACGCCGGTGAACAGGGCCAGATCTGGGGCCAACGTCCTGACTTTC. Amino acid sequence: CASRLTPVNRARSGANVLTF.

This CDR3 is CASSGLGGRVVTDTQYF. The CDR3 DNA reads TGTGCCAGCAGCGGCCTAGGTGGGAGAGTGGTCACAGATACGCAGTATTTT. This chain links TRBV7-6 with TRBJ2-3, with D possibly TRBD2 on 5 matching bases. CDR1 is SGHVS and CDR2 is FNYEAQ in the germline V gene. Trimming stripped 5 bases from V and 2 bases from J, with 20 bases between. This CDR3 comprises 17 residues.

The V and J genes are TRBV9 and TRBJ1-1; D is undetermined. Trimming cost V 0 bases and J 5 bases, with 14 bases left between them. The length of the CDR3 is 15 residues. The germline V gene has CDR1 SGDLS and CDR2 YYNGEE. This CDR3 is CASSVESGSRTEAFF. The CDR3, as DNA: TGTGCCAGCAGCGTAGAGTCGGGGAGTAGGACTGAAGCTTTCTTT. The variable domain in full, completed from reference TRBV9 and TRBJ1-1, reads DSGVTQTPKHLITATGQRVTLRCSPRSGDLSVYWYQQSLDQGLQFLIQYYNGEERAKGNILERFSAQQFPDLHSELNLSSLELGDSALYFCASSVESGSRTEAFFGQGTRLTVV.

In DNA, the CDR3 is TGTGCCAGCAGGAAGGGCGGGGCCGCTCCTTACTATGGCTACACCTTC. It is translated as CASRKGGAAPYYGYTF. The rearrangement links TRBV2 to TRBJ1-2; tentative D call: TRBD1 (5 bases). V was clipped by 6 bases and J by 3 bases, with 20 bases between them. Germline V gene data show CDR1 as SNHLY and CDR2 as FYNNEI. The CDR3 has 16 amino acids.

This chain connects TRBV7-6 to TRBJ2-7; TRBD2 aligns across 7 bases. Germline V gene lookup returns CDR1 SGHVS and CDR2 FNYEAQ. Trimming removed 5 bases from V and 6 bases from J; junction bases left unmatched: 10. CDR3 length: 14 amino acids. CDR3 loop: CASSPTAGVGEQYF. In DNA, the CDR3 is TGTGCCAGCAGCCCCACCGCGGGAGTGGGCGAGCAGTACTTC.

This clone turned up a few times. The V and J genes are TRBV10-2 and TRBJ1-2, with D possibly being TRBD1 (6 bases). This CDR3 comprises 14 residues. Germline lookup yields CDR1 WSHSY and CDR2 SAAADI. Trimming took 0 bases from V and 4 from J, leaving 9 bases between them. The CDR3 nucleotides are TGCGCCAGCAGTGAGTCCCTGGGGGCCTATGGCTACACCTTC. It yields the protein CASSESLGAYGYTF.

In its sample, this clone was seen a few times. The CDR3 bases are TGTGCCTGTAGCGGGAACATAAACATTCAGTACTTC. It specifies CACSGNINIQYF. This rearrangement joins TRBV28 to TRBJ2-4; TRBD2 matches at 8 bases. The V gene's germline CDR1 is MDHEN and CDR2 SYDVKM. The CDR3 is made up of 12 amino acids. V lost 11 bases and J lost 6; bases outside the gene matches: 6.

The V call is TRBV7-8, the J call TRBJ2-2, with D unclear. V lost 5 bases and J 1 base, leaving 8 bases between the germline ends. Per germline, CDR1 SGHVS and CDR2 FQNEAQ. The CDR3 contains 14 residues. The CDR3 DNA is TGTGCCAGCAGCCCCCCGAGGAACACCGGGGAGCTGTTTTTT. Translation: CASSPPRNTGELFF. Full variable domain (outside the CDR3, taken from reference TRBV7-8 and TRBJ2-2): GAGVSQSPRYKVAKRGQDVALRCDPISGHVSLFWYQQALGQGPEFLTYFQNEAQLDKSGLPSDRFFAERPEGSVSTLKIQRTQQEDSAVYLCASSPPRNTGELFFGEGSRLTVL.

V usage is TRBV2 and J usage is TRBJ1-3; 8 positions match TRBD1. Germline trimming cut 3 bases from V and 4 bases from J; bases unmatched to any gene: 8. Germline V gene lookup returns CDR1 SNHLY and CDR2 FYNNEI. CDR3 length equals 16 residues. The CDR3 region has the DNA TGTGCCAGCAGTGATCCCTTAGGACAGGGAGGAAACACCATATATTTT. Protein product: CASSDPLGQGGNTIYF.

The CDR3 here is CASSYRYRSNTEAFF. In DNA, the CDR3 is TGTGCCAGCAGTTACCGGTACAGGTCGAACACTGAAGCTTTCTTT. The chain carries TRBV6-5 and TRBJ1-1; possibly TRBD1 for D (5 bases). The CDR3 runs 15 residues. V dropped 2 bases and J dropped 1 base, with 11 bases sitting between them. Germline assignment: CDR1 MNHEY and CDR2 SVGAGI.

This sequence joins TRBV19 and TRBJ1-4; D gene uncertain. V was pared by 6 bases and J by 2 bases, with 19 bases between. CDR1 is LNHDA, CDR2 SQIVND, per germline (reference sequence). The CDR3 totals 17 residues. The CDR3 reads CASRSGPRRGTNEKLFF. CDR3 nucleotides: TGTGCCAGTAGAAGTGGGCCTCGGAGAGGGACTAATGAAAAACTGTTTTTT.

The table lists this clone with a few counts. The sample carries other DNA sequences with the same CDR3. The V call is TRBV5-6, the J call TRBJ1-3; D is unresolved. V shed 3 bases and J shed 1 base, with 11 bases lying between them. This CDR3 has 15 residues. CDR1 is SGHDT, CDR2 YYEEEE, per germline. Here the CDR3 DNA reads TGTGCCAGCAGCTCGGGGAGGATATCTGGAAACACCATATATTTT. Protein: CASSSGRISGNTIYF.

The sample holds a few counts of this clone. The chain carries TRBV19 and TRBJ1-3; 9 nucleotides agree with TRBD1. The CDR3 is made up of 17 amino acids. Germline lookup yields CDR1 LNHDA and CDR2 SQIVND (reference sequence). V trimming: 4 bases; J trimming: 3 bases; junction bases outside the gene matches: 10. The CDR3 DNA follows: TGTGCCAGTAGTACCCGCATACAGGGGGCTCATGGAAACACCATATATTTT. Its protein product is CASSTRIQGAHGNTIYF.

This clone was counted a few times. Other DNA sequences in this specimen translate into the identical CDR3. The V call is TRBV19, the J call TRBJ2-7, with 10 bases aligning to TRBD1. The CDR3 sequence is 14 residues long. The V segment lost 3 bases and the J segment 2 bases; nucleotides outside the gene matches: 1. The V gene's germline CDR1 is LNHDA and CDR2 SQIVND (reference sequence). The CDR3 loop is CASSIGQGAYEQYF. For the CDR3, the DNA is TGTGCCAGTAGTATCGGACAGGGGGCCTACGAGCAGTACTTC.

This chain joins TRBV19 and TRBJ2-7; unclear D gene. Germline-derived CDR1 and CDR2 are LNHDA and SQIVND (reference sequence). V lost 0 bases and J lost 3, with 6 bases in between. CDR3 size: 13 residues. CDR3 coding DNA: TGTGCCAGTAGTATAGATCGGTTCTACGAGCAGTACTTC. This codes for CASSIDRFYEQYF.

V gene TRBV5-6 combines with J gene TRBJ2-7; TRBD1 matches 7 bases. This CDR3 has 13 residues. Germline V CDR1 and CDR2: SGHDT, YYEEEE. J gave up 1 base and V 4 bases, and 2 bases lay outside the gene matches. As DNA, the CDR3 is TGTGCCAGCAGCCCGGGACAGTCCTACGAGCAGTACTTC. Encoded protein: CASSPGQSYEQYF. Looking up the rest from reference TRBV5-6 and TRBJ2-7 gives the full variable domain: DAGVTQSPTHLIKTRGQQVTLRCSPKSGHDTVSWYQQALGQGPQFIFQYYEEEERQRGNFPDRFSGHQFPNYSSELNVNALLLGDSALYLCASSPGQSYEQYFGPGTRLTVT.

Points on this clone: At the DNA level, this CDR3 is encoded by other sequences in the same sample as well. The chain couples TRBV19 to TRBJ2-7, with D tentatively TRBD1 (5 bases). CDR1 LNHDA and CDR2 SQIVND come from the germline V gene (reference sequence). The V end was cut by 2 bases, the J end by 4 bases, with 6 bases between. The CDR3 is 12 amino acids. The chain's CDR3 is CASSIQGYEQYF. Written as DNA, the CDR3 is TGTGCCAGTAGTATACAGGGATACGAGCAGTACTTC.

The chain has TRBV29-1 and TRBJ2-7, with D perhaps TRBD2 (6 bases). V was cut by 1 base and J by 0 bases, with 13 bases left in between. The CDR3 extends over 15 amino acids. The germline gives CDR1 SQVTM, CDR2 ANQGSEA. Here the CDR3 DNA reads TGCAGCGTTGAAGGAGTGGACGGGAGCTCCTACGAGCAGTACTTC. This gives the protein CSVEGVDGSSYEQYF.

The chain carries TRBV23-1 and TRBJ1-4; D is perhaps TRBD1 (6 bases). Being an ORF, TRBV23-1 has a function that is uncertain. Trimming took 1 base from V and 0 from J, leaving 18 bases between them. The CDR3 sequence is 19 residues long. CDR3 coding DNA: TGCGCCAGCAGTCAATATAGACAGGCTCATCGTCCAACTAATGAAAAACTGTTTTTT. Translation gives CASSQYRQAHRPTNEKLFF.

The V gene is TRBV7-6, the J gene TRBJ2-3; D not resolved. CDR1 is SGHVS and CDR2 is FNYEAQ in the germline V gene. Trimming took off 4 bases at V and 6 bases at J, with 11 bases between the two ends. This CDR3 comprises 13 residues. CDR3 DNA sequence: TGTGCCAGCAGCTCCTCTTTGCGGGATACGCAGTATTTT. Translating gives CASSSSLRDTQYF.

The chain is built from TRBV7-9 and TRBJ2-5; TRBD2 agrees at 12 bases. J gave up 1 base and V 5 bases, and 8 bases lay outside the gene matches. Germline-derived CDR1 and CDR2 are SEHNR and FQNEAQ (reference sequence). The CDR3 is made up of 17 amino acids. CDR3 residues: CASSPRGLAGIQETQYF. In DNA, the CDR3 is TGTGCCAGCAGCCCCAGAGGACTAGCGGGGATCCAAGAGACCCAGTACTTC.

As DNA, the CDR3 is TGTGCCAGCAGCGAGGTGGCTAGCGAGATCTACGAGCAGTACTTC. Translation: CASSEVASEIYEQYF. J is TRBJ2-7 and V is TRBV6-1; tentatively, D is TRBD2 (6 bases). V was trimmed by 6 bases and J by 3 bases, leaving 18 bases between them. The CDR3 has 15 residues. The germline V gene has CDR1 MNHNS and CDR2 SASEGT.

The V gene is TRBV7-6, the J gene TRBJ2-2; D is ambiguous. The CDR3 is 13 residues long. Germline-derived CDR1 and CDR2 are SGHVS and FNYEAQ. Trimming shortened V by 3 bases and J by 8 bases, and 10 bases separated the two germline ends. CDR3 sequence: CASSFPTQGELFF. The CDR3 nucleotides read TGTGCCAGCAGCTTCCCGACACAGGGGGAGCTGTTTTTT.

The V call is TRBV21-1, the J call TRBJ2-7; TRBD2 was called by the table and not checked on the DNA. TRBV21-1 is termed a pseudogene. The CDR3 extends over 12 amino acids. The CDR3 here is CASKTSGYEQYF. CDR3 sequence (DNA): TGTGCCAGCAAGACTAGCGGCTACGAGCAGTACTTC.

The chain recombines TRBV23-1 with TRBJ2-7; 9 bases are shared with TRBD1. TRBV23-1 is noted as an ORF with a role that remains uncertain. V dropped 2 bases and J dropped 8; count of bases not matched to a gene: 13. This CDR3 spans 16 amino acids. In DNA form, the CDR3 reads TGCGCCAGCAGTCAACCAGACCGGGACAGGGCTCCCAAGCAGTACTTC. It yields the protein CASSQPDRDRAPKQYF.

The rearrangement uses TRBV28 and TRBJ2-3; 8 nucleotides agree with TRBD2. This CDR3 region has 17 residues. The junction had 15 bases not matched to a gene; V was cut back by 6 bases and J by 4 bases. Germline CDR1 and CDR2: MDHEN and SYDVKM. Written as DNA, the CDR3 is TGTGCCAGCAGGCTAACAGCCAGCGGGAGACTTGCAGATACGCAGTATTTT. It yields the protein CASRLTASGRLADTQYF.